The clone carrying this TCR beta chain was observed at least ten times. What it binds is not known. This entry comes from a study of T cells in Graves' hyperthyroidism and ophthalmopathy. About the study: Staff took peripheral blood when the initial diagnosis was made, before any treatment began. Notes on the study in general: Most thyroid clonotypes with frequency above 0.001 were detected in blood.

This CDR3 comprises 15 residues. Germline V CDR1 and CDR2: SGHAT, FQNNGV. Germline trimming cut 6 bases from V and 0 bases from J; bases unmatched to any gene: 5. Amplified TCR beta CDR3 regions came from RNA transcripts. Researchers ran a first-round RT-PCR on the TCR CDR3 using the HTBI primer set. TCRdb recomputed calls from the multiplex PCR reads with MiXCR, one row per CDR3 protein. The sample carries a few hundred thousand distinct CDR3 sequences, about 15% recorded once. The study defined stable Graves' hyperthyroidism as no ophthalmopathy progression within 18 months. The study excluded patients with uncontrolled infection, other autoimmune disease, pregnancy or lactation.

The gene calls are TRBV11-2 and TRBJ2-7, with 10 bases lining up with TRBD1. Sequencing was done on a sample of blood. The sequence came from a woman aged 25 to 39 with Graves' hyperthyroidism. CDR3 nucleotides: TGTGCCAGCAGGGCCGGGACAGGGGCCTCCTACGAGCAGTACTTC. As protein: CASRAGTGASYEQYF.